One and the same sample provided the 28 T cell receptor beta chains below, sequenced in a study of blood T cell repertoires in COVID-19. Generated by immunoSEQ multiplex PCR, the TCRdb table keeps only in-frame clones and is missing some. The repertoire includes more than 85,000 clones, around 83% of them detected once, and less than 20% sits in the top ten. Sequencing input: peripheral blood. These receptors came from a woman older than 75 with acute or convalescent COVID-19.

V usage is TRBV5-8 and J usage is TRBJ2-2, with TRBD2 matching over 14 bases. The germline V gene has CDR1 SGHTS and CDR2 YDEGEE. V shed 7 bases, J shed 3 bases, and the junction held 5 bases outside the gene matches. The CDR3 runs to 16 residues. CDR3 bases: TGTGCCAGCGCGGGACTAGCGGGAGAGTACACCGGGGAGCTGTTTTTT. As protein: CASAGLAGEYTGELFF.

The chain employs TRBV18 and TRBJ2-5; 8 bases match TRBD2. The V and J ends lost 3 bases and 5 bases, in that order; junction bases with no gene match: 5. Per the germline V gene, CDR1 is KGHSH and CDR2 is LQKENI. The CDR3 has 14 amino acids. CDR3 coding DNA: TGTGCCAGCTCACCCCTAGCGGGTACTGAGACCCAGTACTTC. Residues: CASSPLAGTETQYF.

Remarks on this clone: This sample also contains other DNA sequences that code for the same CDR3. CDR3 sequence reads: CASSPGGRTGELFF. The CDR3 DNA follows: TGTGCCAGCAGCCCCGGAGGACGGACCGGGGAGCTGTTTTTT. The chain uses TRBV7-9 and TRBJ2-2; tentative D call: TRBD2 (5 bases). The CDR3 contains 14 residues. Germline CDR1 and CDR2: SEHNR and FQNEAQ (reference sequence). The V and J ends lost 5 bases and 5 bases respectively, with 12 bases between them.

This clone was observed a single time. The chain carries TRBV10-3 and TRBJ2-3, with TRBD2 as a possible D gene (5 bases). V lost 8 bases and J 2 bases, leaving 14 bases between the germline ends. The CDR3 sequence is 14 residues long. Per the germline V gene, CDR1 is ENHRY and CDR2 is SYGVKD. The DNA for the CDR3 is TGTGCCATCCGGGGTTTTCTAGTCACAGATACGCAGTATTTT. Translated: CAIRGFLVTDTQYF.

In this sample, this clone turned up once. This chain uses TRBV6-5 with TRBJ2-4; TRBD2 aligns across 12 bases. J was trimmed by 6 bases and V by 9 bases; bases with no gene match: 6. This CDR3 is built from 14 residues. Germline CDR1 and CDR2: MNHEY and SVGAGI. The CDR3 is CASQVGLAGNIQYF. The DNA for the CDR3 is TGTGCCAGTCAGGTGGGACTAGCGGGAAACATTCAGTACTTC.

This chain connects TRBV11-3 to TRBJ2-5; 9 bases are shared with TRBD1. The J segment lost 4 bases and the V segment lost 2 bases, leaving 5 bases of the junction unmatched. There are 15 residues in the CDR3. Germline V lookup: CDR1 SGHNT, CDR2 YENEEA. The CDR3 bases are TGTGCCAGCAGCTTACAGGACAGGGGAGGAGAGACCCAGTACTTC. Its translation: CASSLQDRGGETQYF. The full variable domain, completed using reference TRBV11-3 and TRBJ2-5, is EAGVVQSPRYKIIEKKQPVAFWCNPISGHNTLYWYLQNLGQGPELLIRYENEEAVDDSQLPKDRFSAERLKGVDSTLKIQPAELGDSAVYLCASSLQDRGGETQYFGPGTRLLVL.

This chain joins TRBV16 and TRBJ2-7, with D possibly being TRBD1 (6 bases). V was shortened by 0 bases and J by 6 bases, with 15 bases between the two germline ends. The V gene's germline CDR1 is KGHSY and CDR2 FQNENV. The CDR3 is 15 amino acids. The CDR3 DNA is TGTGCCAGCAGCCAATCATGGGGGCAGGGATCCGAGCAGTACGTC. This gives the protein CASSQSWGQGSEQYV.

The chain uses TRBV27 and TRBJ1-2, with D possibly matching TRBD1 (5 bases). Germline V CDR1 and CDR2: MNHEY, SMNVEV (reference sequence). CDR3 length: 14 residues. Trimming cost V 6 bases and J 3 bases, with 14 bases left between them. Here the CDR3 reads CASRLGGQDYGYTF. Here the CDR3 DNA reads TGTGCCAGCAGGTTGGGGGGTCAGGACTATGGCTACACCTTC.

V usage is TRBV30 and J usage is TRBJ2-2; D is uncertain. Trimming left V 3 bases short and J 4 bases short, with 12 bases between. Germline CDR1 GTSNPN, CDR2 SVGIG (reference sequence). The CDR3 contains 14 residues. The CDR3 nucleotides read TGTGCCTGGAGCCGGCAGGTTGTCACCGGGGAGCTGTTTTTT. Translation gives CAWSRQVVTGELFF.

J is TRBJ1-2 and V is TRBV7-8; D uncertain. V was clipped by 2 bases and J by 0 bases, with 13 bases between them. Germline CDR1 and CDR2: SGHVS and FQNEAQ. The CDR3 totals 16 residues. This chain's CDR3 is CASSLRGELANYGYTF. The CDR3 coding sequence is TGTGCCAGCAGCTTACGTGGGGAGTTAGCTAACTATGGCTACACCTTC.

In this sample, this clone turned up once. The chain has TRBV7-2 and TRBJ2-6, with unresolved D. The CDR3 has 15 amino acids. V lost 5 bases and J 0 bases, leaving 8 bases between the germline ends. In germline, CDR1 is SGHTA, CDR2 FQGNSA. The CDR3 DNA sequence: TGTGCCAGCAGCCTCAGGAACTCTGGGGCCAACGTCCTGACTTTC. This encodes CASSLRNSGANVLTF. Complete variable domain (other parts from reference TRBV7-2 and TRBJ2-6): GAGVSQSPSNKVTEKGKDVELRCDPISGHTALYWYRQSLGQGLEFLIYFQGNSAPDKSGLPSDRFSAERTGGSVSTLTIQRTQQEDSAVYLCASSLRNSGANVLTFGAGSRLTVL.

CDR3: CASSSWTGGSGNTIYF. The CDR3, as DNA: TGTGCCAGCAGCTCCTGGACAGGGGGCAGTGGAAACACCATATATTTT. The chain has TRBV5-8 and TRBJ1-3, with 11 bases matching TRBD1. V gave up 3 bases and J gave up 3 bases; unmatched junction bases: 5. Germline assignment: CDR1 SGHTS and CDR2 YDEGEE. The CDR3 has 16 residues.

The rearrangement joins TRBV12-2 to TRBJ2-3; the D segment call TRBD1 is taken from the table without a DNA check. TRBV12-2 is assigned pseudogene status. This CDR3 region has 20 residues. Here the CDR3 DNA reads TGTGCAAGTCGCTCACCACAGGGGGTTAATGGGGAATGTATGTCAGATACGCAGTATTTT. Protein: CASRSPQGVNGECMSDTQYF.

The chain combines TRBV5-6 with TRBJ2-1; 8 nucleotides align to TRBD1. Germline assignment: CDR1 SGHDT and CDR2 YYEEEE. The ends lost 0 bases at V and 4 bases at J; junction bases unmatched: 9. This CDR3 region has 17 residues. CDR3 residues: CASSLARMGTGYNEQFF. The CDR3 DNA sequence: TGTGCCAGCAGCTTGGCCCGAATGGGGACAGGATACAATGAGCAGTTCTTC.

The rearrangement uses TRBV18 and TRBJ1-1; 8 positions match TRBD1. Germline CDR1 KGHSH, CDR2 LQKENI. Trimming took 5 bases from V and 3 from J; bases not matched to a gene: 8. CDR3 length equals 15 residues. The CDR3 region is CASSSVQGAYTEAFF. The CDR3 DNA reads TGTGCCAGCTCATCAGTTCAGGGGGCTTACACTGAAGCTTTCTTT.

This clone was picked up one time. The chain couples TRBV9 to TRBJ2-1; D is perhaps TRBD1 (6 bases). This CDR3 region has 16 residues. Trimming removed 0 bases from V and 3 bases from J, with 13 bases in between. Germline CDR1 is SGDLS and CDR2 is YYNGEE. The CDR3 sequence: CASSVATGLSYNEQFF. The CDR3 bases are TGTGCCAGCAGCGTAGCTACAGGGTTGAGCTACAATGAGCAGTTCTTC.

This clone appeared a single time. This sequence joins TRBV10-3 and TRBJ2-7, with a possible D match to TRBD1 (6 bases). This CDR3 is 14 amino acids long. The ends were cut back, 2 bases at V and 1 base at J, with 9 bases in the middle. Germline-derived CDR1 and CDR2 are ENHRY and SYGVKD. The DNA of the CDR3 is TGTGCCATCAGTGAGGGGACATCTTCCTACGAGCAGTACGTC. Its translation: CAISEGTSSYEQYV.

The chain recombines TRBV3-1 (or the pseudogene TRBV3-2) with TRBJ2-1; the D is unclear. V was trimmed by 0 bases and J by 3 bases, leaving 9 bases between them. The V gene's germline CDR1 is LGHDT and CDR2 YNNKEL (reference sequence). The CDR3 spans 15 residues. CDR3 DNA sequence: TGTGCCAGCAGCCAAGATCTCCAACTCTACAATGAGCAGTTCTTC. It codes for CASSQDLQLYNEQFF.

This chain uses TRBV5-1 with TRBJ1-2; D gene uncertain. The CDR3 runs 13 residues. V was cut by 4 bases and J by 2 bases, with 9 bases left in between. In germline, CDR1 is SGHRS, CDR2 YFSETQ. CDR3 DNA: TGCGCCAGCAGCCCCGAGGGAAACTATGGCTACACCTTC. Amino acids: CASSPEGNYGYTF.

The V call is TRBV11-2, the J call TRBJ2-7, with TRBD2 matching 7 bases. Germline CDR1 SGHAT, CDR2 FQNNGV. CDR3 length equals 15 residues. V shed 4 bases, J shed 4 bases, and the junction held 10 bases outside the gene matches. Here the CDR3 DNA reads TGTGCCAGCAGCTCAACGTCGGCGGGGGATTACGAGCAGTACTTC. Protein: CASSSTSAGDYEQYF.

The sample holds a few counts of this clone. The V call is TRBV6-5, the J call TRBJ1-6; D is possibly TRBD1 (5 bases). CDR1 MNHEY and CDR2 SVGAGI come from the germline V gene. CDR3 length: 14 amino acids. V was pared by 2 bases and J by 6 bases, with 8 bases between. The CDR3 bases are TGTGCCAGCAGTTACGCAGGGTCTAATTCACCCCTCCACTTT. Protein: CASSYAGSNSPLHF.

V is TRBV29-1 and J is TRBJ2-3; TRBD2 aligns across 11 bases. This CDR3 comprises 14 residues. The trim removed 5 bases at V and 5 bases at J, leaving 6 bases unmatched. Germline loops: CDR1 SQVTM, CDR2 ANQGSEA. The CDR3 protein is CSVMTSGMGDTQYF. In DNA form, the CDR3 reads TGCAGCGTTATGACTAGCGGGATGGGAGATACGCAGTATTTT.

This chain connects TRBV12-3 or TRBV12-4 to TRBJ1-5; D is ambiguous. Deletions cut 6 bases from V and 8 bases from J, with 14 bases between. CDR3 length: 13 amino acids. CDR3 sequence: CASRREGFEPQHF. CDR3 bases: TGTGCCAGCAGGAGGGAGGGTTTTGAGCCCCAGCATTTT.

V is TRBV18 and J is TRBJ2-1, with 10 bases that match TRBD1. This CDR3 has 15 residues. The V segment lost 1 base and the J segment 6 bases; nucleotides outside the gene matches: 3. CDR1 and CDR2 (germline): KGHSH, LQKENI. In DNA form, the CDR3 reads TGTGCCAGCTCACCACTGGGACAGGGGACCAATGAGCAGTTCTTC. This encodes CASSPLGQGTNEQFF.

The chain uses TRBV5-1 and TRBJ1-5; the match to TRBD1 covers 9 bases. This CDR3 contains 16 residues. Per germline, CDR1 SGHRS and CDR2 YFSETQ. V trimming: 4 bases; J trimming: 5 bases; junction bases outside the gene matches: 10. CDR3 bases: TGCGCCAGCAGCCCAGGGACAGGGAGGCTGGATCAGCCCCAGCATTTT. Encoded protein: CASSPGTGRLDQPQHF.

This clone was counted only a few times. J is TRBJ2-2 and V is TRBV30; D uncertain. Germline V gene sequence: CDR1 GTSNPN, CDR2 SVGIG (reference sequence). V dropped 2 bases and J dropped 2 bases, with 12 bases sitting between them. The CDR3 covers 15 residues. The CDR3 DNA is TGTGCCTGGAGTAAGTCTAATACTAACACCGGGGAGCTGTTTTTT. Translated, it gives CAWSKSNTNTGELFF. The variable domain in full, with the rest retrieved from reference TRBV30 and TRBJ2-2, is SQTIHQWPATLVQPVGSPLSLECTVEGTSNPNLYWYRQAAGRGLQLLFYSVGIGQISSEVPQNLSASRPQDRQFILSSKKLLLSDSGFYLCAWSKSNTNTGELFFGEGSRLTVL.

The rearrangement joins TRBV10-3 to TRBJ1-6; 7 positions agree with TRBD1. Germline trimming cut 11 bases from V and 9 bases from J; bases unmatched to any gene: 10. Germline loops: CDR1 ENHRY, CDR2 SYGVKD. The CDR3 spans 13 residues. Here the CDR3 DNA reads TGTGCCGTCCACGTAGGGGGCCGTTCACCCCTCCACTTT. Protein: CAVHVGGRSPLHF.

The rearrangement uses TRBV5-1 and TRBJ2-5, with D tentatively TRBD2 (6 bases). The CDR3 runs 14 residues. V shed 3 bases and J shed 5 bases, with 14 bases lying between them. Germline CDR1 reads SGHRS; CDR2 reads YFSETQ. CDR3 in amino acids: CASSSLGGGETQYF. CDR3 sequence (DNA): TGCGCCAGCAGCTCCCTCGGGGGTGGGGAGACCCAGTACTTC.